Below are 2 T cell receptor beta chains sequenced from a single sample in a study of blood T cells in healthy people across ages (dated by TCRdb to the mid-2010s). The library relied on 5' RACE. Sequencing was performed on an Illumina HiSeq 2500. A second PCR of 7 to 11 cycles was run with a J-beta primer mix and a sample-barcoded 5' primer. TCRdb took the public reads, trimmed them with fastp at Q25, ran MiXCR for clone calling and kept in-frame beta chains. Entries that share a CDR3 protein sequence are merged under the most common genes and DNA. Within this sample are some 760,000 distinct CDR3 sequences, with around a quarter of them counted one time only. The ten most abundant clones make up more than 7.5% of the sample. This sample was shared with a second study, whose subject was T cells of mothers and their children.

Material for sequencing was blood. The receptors come from a boy aged 5-17 years in good health.

This sequence joins TRBV5-6 and TRBJ2-3, with D hard to call. Looked up from germline, CDR1 is SGHDT and CDR2 is YYEEEE. This CDR3 comprises 14 residues. Trimming removed 4 bases at V and 6 bases at J, with 15 bases between. CDR3 in DNA: TGTGCCAGCAGCCCTCCCGTGAGTCCGGATACGCAGTATTTT. This sequence encodes CASSPPVSPDTQYF.

This clonotype was seen a single time. The rearrangement uses TRBV5-6 and TRBJ1-4, with 9 bases that match TRBD1. This CDR3 region has 15 residues. Looked up from germline, CDR1 is SGHDT and CDR2 is YYEEEE. V lost 3 bases and J lost 8; bases outside the gene matches: 8. CDR3 amino acids: CASSSGTGYGEKLFF. Written as DNA, the CDR3 is TGTGCCAGCAGCTCCGGGACAGGGTATGGGGAAAAACTGTTTTTT. Full variable domain (rest looked up from reference TRBV5-6 and TRBJ1-4): DAGVTQSPTHLIKTRGQQVTLRCSPKSGHDTVSWYQQALGQGPQFIFQYYEEEERQRGNFPDRFSGHQFPNYSSELNVNALLLGDSALYLCASSSGTGYGEKLFFGSGTQLSVL.